This T cell receptor (beta chain) was captured in a study of radiotherapy plus CTLA-4 blockade in lung cancer. Looking at the study overall: Objective responses were documented in around 19% of patients, with disease control in approximately 32%. The study, taken as a whole, reports: Clones of tumor-derived TCRs expanded in blood after radiotherapy plus ipilimumab.

This clone showed up just a few times. No antigen is known for it. The germline V and J ends were trimmed by 4 bases and 0 bases, with 10 bases remaining between them. Germline values: CDR1 MDHEN, CDR2 SYDVKM. The CDR3 extends over 16 amino acids. Focal radiation with ipilimumab CTLA-4 blockade was given to patients with chemo-refractory metastatic non-small-cell lung cancer. Method: immunoSEQ multiplex PCR; TCRdb's copy keeps in-frame clones and lacks some. This table holds around 70,000 clones, around four fifths found once. The origin of this receptor is a human donor with non-small cell lung cancer who had a partial response to radiotherapy plus ipilimumab. The gene calls are TRBV28 and TRBJ1-6; D remains ambiguous. Here the sequenced sample was peripheral blood, taken from a patient treated with radiotherapy plus ipilimumab. The DNA for the CDR3 is TGTGCCAGCAGTTCCCTGGCAAGCTCCTATAATTCACCCCTCCACTTT. Translation: CASSSLASSYNSPLHF.